Included here is one TCR beta chain sequence, with context. These data are taken from a study of blood T cell repertoires in COVID-19. Study context: From T cells, B-cell-depleted T cells, or PBMCs came the material, which was cDNA or gDNA.

Per the authors' pipeline: Estimated nucleated cell counts came from reference gene primer amplification. The method was immunoSEQ multiplex PCR; TCRdb's version includes in-frame clones alone and lacks a portion of them. That table furnishes V, J and clone size, whereas the DNA furnished D and trimming. The top ten hold 4% of the sample, which has fewer than 150,000 clones, roughly 80% seen once. Trimming stripped 2 bases from V and 3 bases from J, with 12 bases between. The CDR3 covers 15 residues. The germline gives CDR1 SNHLY, CDR2 FYNNEI. The V and J genes are TRBV2 and TRBJ2-3, with D perhaps matching TRBD1 (5 bases). Sequencing input: peripheral blood. The sequence came from a woman aged 80 or older with acute or convalescent COVID-19. The chain's CDR3 is CASSERRRGTDTQYF. The CDR3 bases are TGTGCCAGCAGTGAAAGGCGAAGGGGAACAGATACGCAGTATTTT.